A single sample is the source of the 32 T cell receptor beta chains below, sequenced in a study of T cells in Graves' hyperthyroidism and ophthalmopathy. RNA transcripts provided the source from which TCR beta CDR3 regions were amplified. An initial round of RT-PCR targeting the TCR CDR3 relied on the HTBI primer set. One entry per CDR3 protein results from TCRdb running MiXCR on the multiplex PCR reads. Here the sample spans approximately 400,000 distinct CDR3 sequences, about 15% being singletons. The sequenced sample was blood. These receptors were taken from a woman aged 25 to 39 with Graves' hyperthyroidism.

This clonotype was seen at least ten times. V gene TRBV2 combines with J gene TRBJ2-1; 9 bases line up with TRBD2. The CDR3 has 15 residues. The ends lost 6 bases at V and 4 bases at J; junction bases unmatched: 7. Germline assignment: CDR1 SNHLY and CDR2 FYNNEI. The CDR3 nucleotides are TGTGCCAGCAGCTACGAAGCGGGAGGTTACAATGAGCAGTTCTTC. As protein: CASSYEAGGYNEQFF.

The V and J genes are TRBV20-1 and TRBJ1-2; weak D call: TRBD1 (5 bases). The CDR3 is 14 amino acids. V shed 6 bases and J shed 3 bases, with 17 bases lying between them. CDR1 is DFQATT and CDR2 is SNEGSKA in the germline V gene (reference sequence). CDR3 sequence: CSAGPARLDYGYTF. The CDR3 bases are TGCAGTGCGGGACCCGCCAGACTGGACTATGGCTACACCTTC.

This clonotype was counted at least ten times. The chain uses TRBV12-3 or TRBV12-4 and TRBJ2-1; 13 bases fit TRBD2. The CDR3 has 17 amino acids. V shed 3 bases, J shed 5 bases, and the junction held 7 bases outside the gene matches. In nucleotides, the CDR3 is TGTGCCAGCAGTTTCCCCCGGGGGACTAGCGGGAACAATGAGCAGTTCTTC. Residues: CASSFPRGTSGNNEQFF.

This clonotype was detected ten times or more. The chain couples TRBV10-3 to TRBJ2-3; 7 bases fit TRBD2. With V trimmed by 4 bases and J by 2 bases, 9 bases remained unmatched. Per the germline V gene, CDR1 is ENHRY and CDR2 is SYGVKD. The CDR3 consists of 16 residues. CDR3 bases: TGTGCCATCAGTGTTGATTCCAGGGACTACACAGATACGCAGTATTTT. This sequence encodes CAISVDSRDYTDTQYF.

In the case of this clonotype: This may stem from a read error, because a much larger clone lies one nucleotide away. V is TRBV7-9 and J is TRBJ2-5, with TRBD2 identical over 7 bases. The CDR3 totals 16 residues. Trimming removed 3 bases from V and 1 base from J; junction bases left unmatched: 8. The germline V gene encodes CDR1 SEHNR and CDR2 FQNEAQ (reference sequence). This CDR3 is CASSLQTGGSQETQYF. As DNA, the CDR3 is TGTGCCAGCAGCTTGCAGACGGGAGGATCCCAAGAGACCCAGTACTTC.

This clonotype was counted many times. The chain links TRBV5-6 to TRBJ1-1; a possible D gene is TRBD1 (5 bases). Trimming cost V 4 bases and J 0 bases, with 13 bases left between them. Germline CDR1 reads SGHDT; CDR2 reads YYEEEE. This CDR3 is 15 amino acids long. CDR3 protein: CASSHPPGMNTEAFF. The CDR3 DNA is TGTGCCAGCAGCCATCCCCCAGGGATGAACACTGAAGCTTTCTTT.

This clonotype was observed many times. V is TRBV5-1 and J is TRBJ2-7; TRBD1 is a possible D gene (8 bases). The length of the CDR3 is 14 residues. V was trimmed by 4 bases and J by 5 bases, leaving 16 bases between them. The germline V gene encodes CDR1 SGHRS and CDR2 YFSETQ. The chain's CDR3 is CASSRTGRVDEQYF. The CDR3, as DNA: TGCGCCAGCAGCAGGACAGGGAGGGTCGACGAGCAGTACTTC.

This clonotype was seen ten or more times. The V and J genes are TRBV10-3 and TRBJ1-6; TRBD1 might be the D (5 bases). V was shortened by 1 base and J by 10 bases, with 17 bases between the two germline ends. CDR1 is ENHRY and CDR2 is SYGVKD in the germline V gene. The CDR3 totals 16 residues. The DNA for the CDR3 is TGTGCCATCAGTGAGTTGGCGGGGACTCGAGGGTCACCCCTCCACTTT. Translation gives CAISELAGTRGSPLHF.

This clonotype has at least ten counts. The chain carries TRBV28 and TRBJ2-1; 7 nucleotides align to TRBD2. Trimming cost V 4 bases and J 2 bases; bases outside gene matches: 8. The germline gives CDR1 MDHEN, CDR2 SYDVKM. This CDR3 has 16 residues. The CDR3 loop is CASSSGGGPTYNEQFF. In DNA form, the CDR3 reads TGTGCCAGCAGTTCCGGCGGGGGACCCACCTACAATGAGCAGTTCTTC. Drawing the rest from reference TRBV28 and TRBJ2-1, the complete variable domain is DVKVTQSSRYLVKRTGEKVFLECVQDMDHENMFWYRQDPGLGLRLIYFSYDVKMKEKGDIPEGYSVSREKKERFSLILESASTNQTSMYLCASSSGGGPTYNEQFFGPGTRLTVL.

This clonotype was recorded many times. The chain recombines TRBV28 with TRBJ2-7; TRBD2 matches at 16 bases. Germline loops: CDR1 MDHEN, CDR2 SYDVKM. The CDR3 runs to 19 residues. Trimming took 5 bases from V and 2 from J; bases not matched to a gene: 12. The CDR3 sequence is CASSPQGTSGRAMAYEQYF. As DNA, the CDR3 is TGTGCCAGCAGTCCGCAAGGGACTAGCGGGAGGGCGATGGCCTACGAGCAGTACTTC.

Many counts were recorded for this clonotype. The J gene is TRBJ2-7, the V gene TRBV11-1; TRBD2 is a possible D gene (7 bases). V lost 3 bases, J lost 2 bases, and 11 bases lay in between. The CDR3 loop spans 14 amino acids. The germline V gene has CDR1 SGHAT and CDR2 FQDESV (reference sequence). The CDR3 nucleotides are TGTGCCAGCAGCTTTTGGGGGGGCGCCTACGAGCAGTACTTC. Its translation is CASSFWGGAYEQYF. Full variable domain (outside the CDR3, taken from reference TRBV11-1 and TRBJ2-7): EAEVAQSPRYKITEKSQAVAFWCDPISGHATLYWYRQILGQGPELLVQFQDESVVDDSQLPKDRFSAERLKGVDSTLKIQPAELGDSAMYLCASSFWGGAYEQYFGPGTRLTVT.

Ten or more counts support this clonotype. The V gene is TRBV7-3, the J gene TRBJ2-5, with 9 positions matching TRBD2. Germline V lookup: CDR1 SGHTA, CDR2 FQGTGA. This CDR3 has 15 amino acids. The V segment lost 5 bases and the J segment 5 bases; nucleotides outside the gene matches: 9. The CDR3 region is CASSPGTGTSETQYF. DNA of the CDR3: TGTGCCAGCAGCCCGGGGACCGGGACTAGCGAGACCCAGTACTTC. Drawing the rest from reference TRBV7-3 and TRBJ2-5, the complete variable domain is GAGVSQTPSNKVTEKGKYVELRCDPISGHTALYWYRQSLGQGPEFLIYFQGTGAADDSGLPNDRFFAVRPEGSVSTLKIQRTERGDSAVYLCASSPGTGTSETQYFGPGTRLLVL.

This clonotype has at least ten counts. The chain recombines TRBV2 with TRBJ1-5; no reliable D call. This CDR3 contains 15 residues. Deletions cut 7 bases from V and 4 bases from J, with 17 bases between. The germline gives CDR1 SNHLY, CDR2 FYNNEI. The chain's CDR3 is CASTVSTLGNQPQHF. In DNA, the CDR3 is TGTGCCAGCACGGTCAGCACCCTGGGGAATCAGCCCCAGCATTTT. Combining the CDR3 with reference TRBV2 and TRBJ1-5 gives the whole variable domain EPEVTQTPSHQVTQMGQEVILRCVPISNHLYFYWYRQILGQKVEFLVSFYNNEISEKSEIFDDQFSVERPDGSNFTLKIRSTKLEDSAMYFCASTVSTLGNQPQHFGDGTRLSIL.

This clonotype has a handful of counts. CDR3 region: CASSRLSNQPQHF. The CDR3 DNA follows: TGTGCCAGCAGTCGACTTAGCAATCAGCCCCAGCATTTT. The rearrangement joins TRBV12-3 or TRBV12-4 to TRBJ1-5, with D hard to call. This CDR3 has 13 residues. The V end lost 5 bases, the J end lost 0 bases, and 5 bases lay between the germline ends.

This clonotype was detected a few times. The V call is TRBV20-1, the J call TRBJ2-1; TRBD2 agrees at 10 bases. With 5 bases clipped from V and 7 bases from J, the junction kept 11 bases outside the gene matches. The CDR3 totals 15 residues. The V gene's germline CDR1 is DFQATT and CDR2 SNEGSKA (reference sequence). DNA of the CDR3: TGCAGTGCTCAGACCTCTAGCGGGAGTAGGAATGAGCAGTTCTTC. Translated, it gives CSAQTSSGSRNEQFF.

The chain joins TRBV4-1 to TRBJ1-5; D gene ambiguous. Germline loops: CDR1 MGHRA, CDR2 YSYEKL. Trimming took off 1 base at V and 0 bases at J, with 16 bases between the two ends. The CDR3 extends over 18 amino acids. In DNA form, the CDR3 reads TGCGCCAGCAGCCAAGGTAGTCTCCTCAGTCTTAGCAATCAGCCCCAGCATTTT. Encoded protein: CASSQGSLLSLSNQPQHF.

This chain links TRBV5-6 with TRBJ2-1; D not certain. V lost 2 bases, J lost 2 bases, and 14 bases lay in between. The germline CDR1 and CDR2 sequences are SGHDT and YYEEEE. This CDR3 is 16 amino acids long. The CDR3 here is CASSFRTADPYNEQFF. For the CDR3, the DNA is TGTGCCAGCAGCTTCCGGACGGCGGACCCCTACAATGAGCAGTTCTTC.

The sample holds many counts of this clonotype. CDR3 region: CASADLGGTDTQYF. The CDR3 nucleotides read TGTGCCAGCGCAGACTTGGGTGGCACAGATACGCAGTATTTT. The J gene is TRBJ2-3, the V gene TRBV6-4, with unresolved D. V was shortened by 8 bases and J by 1 base, with 13 bases between the two germline ends. The CDR3 consists of 14 residues. The germline V gene encodes CDR1 MRHNA and CDR2 SNTAGT.

V usage is TRBV28 and J usage is TRBJ2-5, with a tentative D call TRBD1 (6 bases). Per germline, CDR1 MDHEN and CDR2 SYDVKM. Trimming took 3 bases from V and 4 from J, leaving 21 bases between them. CDR3 length: 17 amino acids. Here the CDR3 reads CASSFSHRAPRRETQYF. CDR3 bases: TGTGCCAGCAGTTTCTCGCACAGGGCTCCAAGGAGAGAGACCCAGTACTTC.

This chain connects TRBV5-5 to TRBJ2-1; 10 bases are a match to TRBD2. V gave up 4 bases and J gave up 4 bases; unmatched junction bases: 5. The germline CDR1 and CDR2 sequences are SGHKS and YYEKEE (reference sequence). The CDR3 spans 15 residues. The CDR3 spells CASSILAGEYNEQFF. CDR3 DNA: TGTGCCAGCAGCATCCTAGCGGGAGAGTACAATGAGCAGTTCTTC.

There are a few counts of this clonotype. The chain is built from TRBV3-1 and TRBJ2-1; 8 nucleotides line up with TRBD2. The CDR3 loop spans 16 amino acids. Per germline, CDR1 LGHDT and CDR2 YNNKEL (reference sequence). J gave up 9 bases and V 1 base, and 11 bases lay outside the gene matches. CDR3: CASSQVGVAGMGEQFF. The CDR3 DNA reads TGTGCCAGCAGCCAAGTGGGAGTAGCGGGAATGGGTGAGCAGTTCTTC.

The sample holds many counts of this clonotype. This chain links TRBV30 with TRBJ2-1; 13 bases are shared with TRBD2. This CDR3 comprises 21 residues. Per the germline V gene, CDR1 is GTSNPN and CDR2 is SVGIG (reference sequence). V gave up 2 bases and J gave up 3 bases; unmatched junction bases: 19. The CDR3 DNA reads as TGTGCCTGGAGTAACAGTGCCCTCCCGGGCAGGACTAGCGGGGGCTACAATGAGCAGTTCTTC. Translating it yields CAWSNSALPGRTSGGYNEQFF. Full variable domain (outside the CDR3, taken from reference TRBV30 and TRBJ2-1): SQTIHQWPATLVQPVGSPLSLECTVEGTSNPNLYWYRQAAGRGLQLLFYSVGIGQISSEVPQNLSASRPQDRQFILSSKKLLLSDSGFYLCAWSNSALPGRTSGGYNEQFFGPGTRLTVL.

This clonotype was seen repeatedly, ten times or more. The chain combines TRBV5-1 with TRBJ1-2; no clear D. V lost 4 bases and J 2 bases, leaving 15 bases between the germline ends. Per the germline V gene, CDR1 is SGHRS and CDR2 is YFSETQ. The CDR3 totals 15 residues. This CDR3 is CASSRAAGSNYGYTF. In DNA form, the CDR3 reads TGCGCCAGCAGCCGTGCGGCAGGTTCCAACTATGGCTACACCTTC.

Points on this clonotype: This could be a read error, since a much larger clone is one nucleotide away. The rearrangement joins TRBV27 to TRBJ1-1; D may be TRBD1 (5 bases). There are 14 residues in the CDR3. The germline gives CDR1 MNHEY, CDR2 SMNVEV (reference sequence). DNA for the CDR3: TGTGCCAGCAGTTTATCCCAGGGTGGGACTGAAGCTCTCTTT. This gives the protein CASSLSQGGTEALF.

CDR3 coding DNA: TGCGCCAGCAGCCGATTAACAGGTCCTAAGAATGAGCAGTTCTTC. Translation gives CASSRLTGPKNEQFF. The chain carries TRBV4-1 and TRBJ2-1, with TRBD1 as a possible D gene (5 bases). Trimming left V 4 bases short and J 7 bases short, with 17 bases between. CDR3 length: 15 residues. Per germline, CDR1 MGHRA and CDR2 YSYEKL.

The genes are TRBV20-1 and TRBJ2-1; a weak D match, TRBD2 (6 bases). Trimming shortened V by 1 base and J by 0 bases, and 16 bases separated the two germline ends. CDR1 and CDR2 (germline): DFQATT, SNEGSKA (reference sequence). CDR3 length: 17 residues. The CDR3 loop reads CSARVSVGGGSYNEQFF. The CDR3 nucleotides read TGCAGTGCTAGAGTTAGTGTTGGGGGAGGCTCCTACAATGAGCAGTTCTTC.

In its sample, this clonotype was seen once. V gene TRBV7-6 combines with J gene TRBJ2-6; D perhaps matches TRBD1 (5 bases). The germline V and J ends were trimmed by 5 bases and 2 bases, with 19 bases remaining between them. This CDR3 has 18 residues. The V gene's germline CDR1 is SGHVS and CDR2 FNYEAQ. Here the CDR3 DNA reads TGTGCCAGCAGCCAAAGGGGCAGGGAAACGACTGGGGCCAACGTCCTGACTTTC. Its protein is CASSQRGRETTGANVLTF.

This clonotype was recorded at least ten times. The rearrangement links TRBV3-1 to TRBJ2-5; maybe TRBD1 (5 bases). The CDR3 covers 14 residues. From germline, CDR1 is LGHDT and CDR2 YNNKEL (reference sequence). V was clipped by 2 bases and J by 2 bases, with 9 bases between them. CDR3 nucleotides: TGTGCCAGCAGCCAATTGGGGCCACAAGAGACCCAGTACTTC. Its translation: CASSQLGPQETQYF.

This clonotype has ten or more counts. J is TRBJ2-7 and V is TRBV6-1, with 8 bases fitting TRBD2. Losses at the gene ends were 7 bases for V and 9 bases for J; bases not matched to a gene: 14. The CDR3 covers 14 residues. Germline lookup yields CDR1 MNHNS and CDR2 SASEGT. Here the CDR3 reads CASTPGPGGYSQYF. CDR3 nucleotide sequence: TGTGCCAGCACCCCGGGCCCGGGAGGGTATTCGCAGTACTTC.

The chain carries TRBV5-1 and TRBJ2-5, with TRBD1 identical over 9 bases. This CDR3 region has 15 residues. V was clipped by 4 bases and J by 5 bases; unmatched bases: 9. Germline-derived CDR1 and CDR2 are SGHRS and YFSETQ. CDR3 region: CASSPGTGTGETQYF. The DNA of the CDR3 is TGCGCCAGCAGCCCAGGGACAGGGACAGGGGAGACCCAGTACTTC.

V gene TRBV5-1 combines with J gene TRBJ2-5; TRBD1 matches at 7 bases. CDR1 SGHRS and CDR2 YFSETQ come from the germline V gene. The CDR3 totals 13 residues. Trimming removed 5 bases from V and 3 bases from J; junction bases left unmatched: 4. CDR3 in amino acids: CASRRTGEETQYF. The CDR3 DNA is TGCGCCAGCAGAAGGACAGGAGAAGAGACCCAGTACTTC. The complete variable domain, with remaining parts taken from reference TRBV5-1 and TRBJ2-5, reads KAGVTQTPRYLIKTRGQQVTLSCSPISGHRSVSWYQQTPGQGLQFLFEYFSETQRNKGNFPGRFSGRQFSNSRSEMNVSTLELGDSALYLCASRRTGEETQYFGPGTRLLVL.

In this sample, this clonotype turned up many times. The chain joins TRBV28 to TRBJ1-2; 8 bases agree with TRBD1. The CDR3 runs to 16 residues. Trimming took 5 bases from V and 4 from J; bases not matched to a gene: 12. Germline-derived CDR1 and CDR2 are MDHEN and SYDVKM. DNA of the CDR3: TGTGCCAGCAGTCCCCGCGCAGGGGGCGCTTTCTATGGCTACACCTTC. This codes for CASSPRAGGAFYGYTF.